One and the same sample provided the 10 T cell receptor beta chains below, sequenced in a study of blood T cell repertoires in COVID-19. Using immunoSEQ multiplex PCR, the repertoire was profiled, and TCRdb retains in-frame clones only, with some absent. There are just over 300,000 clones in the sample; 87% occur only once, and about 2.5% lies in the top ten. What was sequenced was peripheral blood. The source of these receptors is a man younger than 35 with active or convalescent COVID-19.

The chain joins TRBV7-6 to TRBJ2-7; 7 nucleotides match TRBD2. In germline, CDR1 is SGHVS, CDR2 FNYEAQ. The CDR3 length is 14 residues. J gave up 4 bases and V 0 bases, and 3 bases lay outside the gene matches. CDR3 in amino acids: CASSLAGGPYEQYF. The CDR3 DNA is TGTGCCAGCAGCTTAGCGGGAGGGCCTTACGAGCAGTACTTC.

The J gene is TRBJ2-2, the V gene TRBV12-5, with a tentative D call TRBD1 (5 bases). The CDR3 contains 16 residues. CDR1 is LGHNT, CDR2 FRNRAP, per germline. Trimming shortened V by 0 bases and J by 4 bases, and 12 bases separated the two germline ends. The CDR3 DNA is TGTGCTAGTGGTTTGGTACTTAGCAGGGCCACCGGGGAGCTGTTTTTT. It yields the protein CASGLVLSRATGELFF.

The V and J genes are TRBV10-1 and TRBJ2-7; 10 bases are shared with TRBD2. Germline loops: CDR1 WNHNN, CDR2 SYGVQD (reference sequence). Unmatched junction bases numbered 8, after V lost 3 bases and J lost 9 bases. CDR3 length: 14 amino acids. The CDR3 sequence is CASSDPGTSVVQYF. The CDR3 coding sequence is TGCGCCAGCAGTGACCCCGGGACTAGCGTTGTGCAGTACTTC.

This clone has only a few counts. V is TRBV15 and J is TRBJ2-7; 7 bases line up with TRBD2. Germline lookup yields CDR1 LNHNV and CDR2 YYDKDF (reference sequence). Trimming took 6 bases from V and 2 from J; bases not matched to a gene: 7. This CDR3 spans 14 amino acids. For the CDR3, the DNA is TGTGCCACCAGTCCGCATGGGGGGGCCTACGAGCAGTACTTC. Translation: CATSPHGGAYEQYF.

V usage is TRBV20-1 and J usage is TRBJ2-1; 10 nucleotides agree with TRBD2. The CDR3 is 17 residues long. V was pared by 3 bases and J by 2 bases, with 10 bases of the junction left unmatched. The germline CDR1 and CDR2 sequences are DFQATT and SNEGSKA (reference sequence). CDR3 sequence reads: CSASRGLASNTYNEQFF. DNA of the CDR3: TGCAGTGCTAGTAGGGGACTAGCGTCAAACACCTACAATGAGCAGTTCTTC.

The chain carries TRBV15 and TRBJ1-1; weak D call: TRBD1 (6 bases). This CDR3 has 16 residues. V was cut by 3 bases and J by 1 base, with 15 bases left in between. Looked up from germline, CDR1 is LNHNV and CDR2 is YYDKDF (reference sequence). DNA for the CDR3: TGTGCCACCAGCAGCCTATTGGACAGCCCGAACACTGAAGCTTTCTTT. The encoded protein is CATSSLLDSPNTEAFF.

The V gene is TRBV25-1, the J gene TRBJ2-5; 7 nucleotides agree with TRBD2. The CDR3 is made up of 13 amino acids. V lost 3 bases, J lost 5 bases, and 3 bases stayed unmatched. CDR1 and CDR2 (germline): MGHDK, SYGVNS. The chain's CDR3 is CASSDPGGETQYF. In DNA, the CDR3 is TGTGCCAGCAGTGACCCGGGAGGCGAGACCCAGTACTTC.

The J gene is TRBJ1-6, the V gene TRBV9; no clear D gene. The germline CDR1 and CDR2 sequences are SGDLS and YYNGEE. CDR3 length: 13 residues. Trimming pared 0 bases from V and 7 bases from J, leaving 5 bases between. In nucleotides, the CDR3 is TGTGCCAGCAGCGTAGACGGGAATTCACCCCTCCACTTT. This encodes CASSVDGNSPLHF.

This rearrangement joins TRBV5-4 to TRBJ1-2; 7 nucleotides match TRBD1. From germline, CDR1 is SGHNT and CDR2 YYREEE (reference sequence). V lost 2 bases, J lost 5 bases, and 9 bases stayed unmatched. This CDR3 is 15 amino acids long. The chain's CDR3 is CASSFGQGVEYGYTF. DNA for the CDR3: TGTGCCAGCAGCTTCGGTCAGGGGGTTGAGTATGGCTACACCTTC.

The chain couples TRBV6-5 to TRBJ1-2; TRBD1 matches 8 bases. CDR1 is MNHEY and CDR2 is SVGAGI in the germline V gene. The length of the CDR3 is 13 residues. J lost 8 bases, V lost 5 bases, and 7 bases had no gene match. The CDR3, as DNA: TGTGCCAGCAGTCCCACAGGGGGACTAGGCTACACCTTC. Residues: CASSPTGGLGYTF.